What follows describes a single T cell receptor beta chain. What antigen it recognizes has not been identified. The sample holds no much larger clone one base away, and base qualities are not on file. The germline V gene provides CDR1 SGHNT and CDR2 YENEEA. The cysteine opens and the phenylalanine closes a CDR3 of 20 amino acids. Just CDR3 DNA is preserved here, 60 bases in frame from base 1. V is trimmed back by 5 bases and J by 0 bases, and the junction contains 11 bases that no gene match accounts for. The sample belongs to a study of T cell responses to AZD1222 COVID-19 vaccine (dated by TCRdb to about 2021). The study in broad terms: AZD1222 recipients given second doses at about 4 weeks or at about 12 weeks were pooled, since spike-specific TCR depth and breadth were not found to differ between the two schedules. Trial participants were enrolled by age into subgroups of 18-55, 56-69 and 70-plus years, and around 150, 29 and 61 TCR-sequenced participants, respectively, were included in these subgroups. A total of 230 to 250 trial participants underwent TCR sequencing, of whom under 220 had received two doses of AZD1222 and around 26 had received two doses of the MenACWY control vaccine. Broad study findings and their caveats: Conclusions about previously exposed vaccinees are limited, since just six AZD1222 recipients were seropositive for SARS-CoV-2 at baseline. Participants were mostly white British, with more females than males. The authors suggested clonal diversity may have been underestimated. The whole spike protein was spanned by vaccine-associated CD4 TCRs, and dominant responses were seen in regions 160-218 and 743-854. The 56-69-year group was small, and its depth increase did not reach significance, likely because of low power. Because no samples from the day 14 peak response were available, repertoires could be characterized only after the peak T cell response. Nearly half of unique spike-specific TCRs reportedly recognized epitopes outside regions mutated in the B.1.351 and B.1.1.7 variants. After two AZD1222 doses, spike-specific TCR breadth and depth were significantly higher than at day 0 and than in MenACWY recipients.

Explained via the paper, the time point label denotes: baseline before first vaccination. Samples from vaccinated people were obtained from the UK trials COV001 and COV002, which included a single-blind randomized controlled phase 2/3 trial of AZD1222 (ChAdOx1 nCoV-19) in healthy adults. For TCRbeta chain sequencing, PBMC samples from trial participants were taken at day 0 and at day 28 after the second dose. The CDR3 regions of human TCRbeta chains were analyzed by immunosequencing. In the source study's methods: TCRs in the repertoires were compared against a reference library of SARS-CoV-2-specific TCRs that had been generated with the MIRA antigen-specificity platform. Breadth was defined as the fraction of unique TCRs that were SARS-CoV-2-associated. Depth was defined as the fraction of total T cells that were SARS-CoV-2-associated. Using the MIRA data, each spike-specific TCR was mapped to the spike region that the TCR reacts to and placed in a CD4 or CD8 class. Log10-transformed breadth and depth values were compared by one-way ANOVA with Sidak's multiple comparisons tests. The table was pulled from immuneACCESS by TCRdb, which kept in-frame rearrangements only. Such tables lose some clones; where checked, under half of the loss comes from unresolved V genes, and the rest has no known cause. V, J and clone size derive from that table, while D and trimming were established from the DNA sequence. Present in this sample are some 130,000 clones, 75% to 90% of which were seen just once. The ten largest clones add up to 1.5% to 2% of the sample.

The TCR comes from an adult in good health. The chain is assembled from TRBV11-3 and TRBJ2-2; 14 nucleotides in the junction match TRBD2. Material: peripheral blood, obtained on day 0 of AZD1222 vaccination. The CDR3 protein is CASSPRTSGRPTPNTGELFF. The nucleotide sequence reads as follows: TGTGCCAGCAGCCCAAGGACTAGCGGGAGGCCCACTCCGAACACCGGGGAGCTGTTTTTT.